The 6 T cell receptor beta chains below were found in one sample sequenced in a study of blood T cell repertoires in COVID-19. TCRdb keeps only in-frame clones here, not all; method: immunoSEQ multiplex PCR. The profile covers about 360,000 clones, with about four fifths appearing a single time and 2.5% to 3% taken by the ten largest. The specimen was peripheral blood. The receptors were gathered from a man aged 25 to 40 with active or convalescent COVID-19.

The rearrangement links TRBV30 to TRBJ1-2; D remains unclear. Trimming left V 3 bases short and J 3 bases short, with 8 bases between. CDR1 and CDR2 (germline): GTSNPN, SVGIG (reference sequence). CDR3 length: 12 residues. This chain's CDR3 is CAWRTKDYGYTF. The CDR3 DNA follows: TGTGCCTGGAGGACTAAGGACTATGGCTACACCTTC.

This rearrangement joins TRBV6-6 to TRBJ2-7; D is perhaps TRBD1 (6 bases). CDR3 size: 15 residues. The V gene lost 6 bases and the J gene lost 2 bases, with 17 bases spanning the gap. The germline V gene has CDR1 MNHNY and CDR2 SVGAGI (reference sequence). The CDR3 reads CASSLTPDRAYEQYF. The CDR3, as DNA: TGTGCCAGCAGCCTTACCCCGGACAGAGCCTACGAGCAGTACTTC.

This chain joins TRBV7-3 and TRBJ2-1; TRBD2 might be the D (7 bases). The CDR3 covers 15 residues. V was trimmed by 4 bases and J by 5 bases, leaving 15 bases between them. CDR1 SGHTA and CDR2 FQGTGA come from the germline V gene. The chain's CDR3 is CASSSLGGADNEQFF. The CDR3 nucleotides are TGTGCCAGCAGCTCCCTAGGGGGGGCCGACAATGAGCAGTTCTTC.

The rearrangement links TRBV25-1 to TRBJ2-5; perhaps TRBD2 as D (6 bases). Germline V CDR1 and CDR2: MGHDK, SYGVNS. The CDR3 covers 14 residues. V was shortened by 0 bases and J by 4 bases, with 9 bases between the two germline ends. The CDR3: CASSEYGGRETQYF. CDR3 bases: TGTGCCAGCAGTGAATACGGAGGGCGAGAGACCCAGTACTTC.

The chain carries TRBV6-5 and TRBJ2-2, with D tentatively TRBD2 (7 bases). This CDR3 comprises 15 residues. Germline values: CDR1 MNHEY, CDR2 SVGAGI. Trimming stripped 7 bases from V and 7 bases from J, with 19 bases between. CDR3 bases: TGTGCCAGCACCGGGGGGCAGGCCGGGGGCGGGGAGCTGTTTTTT. Its protein is CASTGGQAGGGELFF.

This chain joins TRBV19 and TRBJ1-6, with D possibly TRBD1 on 5 matching bases. From germline, CDR1 is LNHDA and CDR2 SQIVND (reference sequence). Trimming stripped 2 bases from V and 7 bases from J, with 9 bases between. The CDR3 length is 14 residues. CDR3 sequence (DNA): TGTGCCAGTAGTATAAGGCAGGGAAATTCACCCCTCCACTTT. Translation gives CASSIRQGNSPLHF.